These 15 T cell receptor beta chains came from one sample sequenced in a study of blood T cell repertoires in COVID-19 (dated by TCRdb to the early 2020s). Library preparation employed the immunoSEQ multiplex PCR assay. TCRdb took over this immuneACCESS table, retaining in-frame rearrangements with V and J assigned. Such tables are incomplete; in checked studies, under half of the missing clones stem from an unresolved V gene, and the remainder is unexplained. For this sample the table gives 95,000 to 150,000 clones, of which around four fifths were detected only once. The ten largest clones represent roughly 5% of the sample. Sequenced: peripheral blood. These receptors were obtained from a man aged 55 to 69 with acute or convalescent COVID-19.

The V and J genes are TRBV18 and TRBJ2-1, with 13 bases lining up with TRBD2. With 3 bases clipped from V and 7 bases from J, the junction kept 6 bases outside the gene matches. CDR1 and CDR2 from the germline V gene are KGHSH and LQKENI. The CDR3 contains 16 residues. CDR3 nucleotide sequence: TGTGCCAGCTCACCCGCGGGACTAGCGGGAAGTAATGAGCAGTTCTTC. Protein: CASSPAGLAGSNEQFF. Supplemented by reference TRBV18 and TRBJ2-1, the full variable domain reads NAGVMQNPRHLVRRRGQEARLRCSPMKGHSHVYWYRQLPEEGLKFMVYLQKENIIDESGMPKERFSAEFPKEGPSILRIQQVVRGDSAAYFCASSPAGLAGSNEQFFGPGTRLTVL.

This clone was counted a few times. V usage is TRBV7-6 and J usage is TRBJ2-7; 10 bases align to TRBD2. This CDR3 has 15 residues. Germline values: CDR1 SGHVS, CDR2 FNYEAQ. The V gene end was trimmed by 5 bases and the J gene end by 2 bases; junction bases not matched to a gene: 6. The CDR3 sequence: CASSPGLAFPYEQYF. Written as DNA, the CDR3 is TGTGCCAGCAGCCCGGGACTAGCGTTCCCCTACGAGCAGTACTTC. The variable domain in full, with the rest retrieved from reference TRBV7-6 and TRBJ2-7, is GAGVSQSPRYKVTKRGQDVALRCDPISGHVSLYWYRQALGQGPEFLTYFNYEAQQDKSGLPNDRFSAERPEGSISTLTIQRTEQRDSAMYRCASSPGLAFPYEQYFGPGTRLTVT.

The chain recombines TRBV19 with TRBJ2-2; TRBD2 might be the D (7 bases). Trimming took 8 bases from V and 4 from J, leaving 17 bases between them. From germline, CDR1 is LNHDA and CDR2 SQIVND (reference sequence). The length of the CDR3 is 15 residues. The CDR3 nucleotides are TGTGCCAGTGCTATACGGGGGGCGGGCACCGGGGAGCTGTTTTTT. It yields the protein CASAIRGAGTGELFF.

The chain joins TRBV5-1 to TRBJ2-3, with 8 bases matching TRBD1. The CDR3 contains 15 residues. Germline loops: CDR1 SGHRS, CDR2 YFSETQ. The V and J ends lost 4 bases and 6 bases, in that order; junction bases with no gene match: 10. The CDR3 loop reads CASSPGQGVLDTQYF. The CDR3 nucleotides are TGCGCCAGCAGCCCTGGACAGGGAGTGCTTGATACGCAGTATTTT. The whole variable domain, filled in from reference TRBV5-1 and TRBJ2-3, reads KAGVTQTPRYLIKTRGQQVTLSCSPISGHRSVSWYQQTPGQGLQFLFEYFSETQRNKGNFPGRFSGRQFSNSRSEMNVSTLELGDSALYLCASSPGQGVLDTQYFGPGTRLTVL.

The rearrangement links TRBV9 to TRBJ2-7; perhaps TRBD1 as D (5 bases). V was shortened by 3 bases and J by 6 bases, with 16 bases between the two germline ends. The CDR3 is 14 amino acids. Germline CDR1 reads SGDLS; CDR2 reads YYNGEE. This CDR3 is CASSARRQGGEQYF. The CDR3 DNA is TGTGCCAGCAGCGCAAGGCGTCAGGGTGGCGAGCAGTACTTC.

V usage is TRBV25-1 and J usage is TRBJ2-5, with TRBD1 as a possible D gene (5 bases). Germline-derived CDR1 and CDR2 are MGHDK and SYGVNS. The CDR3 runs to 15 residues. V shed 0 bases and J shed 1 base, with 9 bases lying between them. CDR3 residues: CASSEYAGLQETQYF. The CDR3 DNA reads TGTGCCAGCAGTGAATATGCAGGGCTCCAAGAGACCCAGTACTTC.

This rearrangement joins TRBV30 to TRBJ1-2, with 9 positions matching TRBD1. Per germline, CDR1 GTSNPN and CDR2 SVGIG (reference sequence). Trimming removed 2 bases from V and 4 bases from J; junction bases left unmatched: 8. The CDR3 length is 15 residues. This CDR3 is CAWSSSSGQGYGYTF. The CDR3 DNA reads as TGTGCCTGGAGTTCGTCGTCGGGACAGGGCTATGGCTACACCTTC.

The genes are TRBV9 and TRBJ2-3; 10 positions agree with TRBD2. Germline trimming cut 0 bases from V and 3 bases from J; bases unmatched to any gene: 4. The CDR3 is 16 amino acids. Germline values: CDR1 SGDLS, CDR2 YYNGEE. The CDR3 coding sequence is TGTGCCAGCAGCGTAGGCGTGGGACTAGCGACAGATACGCAGTATTTT. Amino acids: CASSVGVGLATDTQYF.

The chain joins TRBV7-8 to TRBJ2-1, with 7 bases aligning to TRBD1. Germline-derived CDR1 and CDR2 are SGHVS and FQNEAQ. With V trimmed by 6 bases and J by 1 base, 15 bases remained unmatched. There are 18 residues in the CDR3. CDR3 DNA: TGTGCCAGCAGTTCCGGGACAGAAAGAATAAATTCCTACAATGAGCAGTTCTTC. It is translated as CASSSGTERINSYNEQFF.

CDR3 in amino acids: CSVVGLMAGRYGYTF. CDR3 DNA sequence: TGCAGCGTTGTAGGATTAATGGCGGGGAGGTATGGCTACACCTTC. V is TRBV29-1 and J is TRBJ1-2; no clear D. The V end lost 4 bases, the J end lost 5 bases, and 20 bases lay between the germline ends. Germline assignment: CDR1 SQVTM and CDR2 ANQGSEA. This CDR3 comprises 15 residues.

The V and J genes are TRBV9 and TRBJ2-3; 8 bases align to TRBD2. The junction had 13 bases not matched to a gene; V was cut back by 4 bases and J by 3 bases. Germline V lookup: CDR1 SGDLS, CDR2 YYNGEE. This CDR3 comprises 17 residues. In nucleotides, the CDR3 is TGTGCCAGCAGCCACCAGCGGGGGCCCCCTTTAACAGATACGCAGTATTTT. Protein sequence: CASSHQRGPPLTDTQYF.

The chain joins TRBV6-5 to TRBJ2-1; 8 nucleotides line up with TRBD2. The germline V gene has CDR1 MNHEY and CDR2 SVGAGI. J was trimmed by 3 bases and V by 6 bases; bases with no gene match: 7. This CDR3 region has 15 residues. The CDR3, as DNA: TGTGCCAGCAGAGCCGGGACTAGACTCTACAATGAGCAGTTCTTC. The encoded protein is CASRAGTRLYNEQFF.

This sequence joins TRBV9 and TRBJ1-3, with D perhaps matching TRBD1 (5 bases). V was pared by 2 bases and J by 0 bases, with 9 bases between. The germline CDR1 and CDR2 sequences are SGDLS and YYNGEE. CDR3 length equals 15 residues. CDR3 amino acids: CASSVYTGSGNTIYF. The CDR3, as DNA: TGTGCCAGCAGCGTTTACACAGGCTCTGGAAACACCATATATTTT.

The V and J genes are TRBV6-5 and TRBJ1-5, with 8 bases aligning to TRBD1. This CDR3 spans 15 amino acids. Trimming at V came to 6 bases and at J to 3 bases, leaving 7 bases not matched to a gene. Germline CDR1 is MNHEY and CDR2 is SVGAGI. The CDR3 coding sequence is TGTGCCAGCAGCCGCGACAGGGGATTCAATCAGCCCCAGCATTTT. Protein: CASSRDRGFNQPQHF.

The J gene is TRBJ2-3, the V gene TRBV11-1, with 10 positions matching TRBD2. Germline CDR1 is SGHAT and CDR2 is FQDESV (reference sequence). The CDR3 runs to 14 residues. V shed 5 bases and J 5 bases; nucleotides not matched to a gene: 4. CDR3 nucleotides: TGTGCCAGCAGCCGAGGACTAGCGGAAGATACGCAGTATTTT. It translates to CASSRGLAEDTQYF.